A selection of T cell receptor beta chains follows, all from one sample in a study of blood T cells in healthy people across ages. TCRdb reprocessed the 5' RACE reads with MiXCR, giving one entry per CDR3 protein. The sample includes approximately 770,000 distinct CDR3 sequences, nearly 60% seen only once; the top ten take 22%. The sequencing sample was made of blood. The receptors were gathered from a man younger than 45 in good health. CDR3s include the opening cysteine and the closing phenylalanine or tryptophan. The D gene is left open where the match is weak. Size tells how often a clone was seen (once, few, many) or the class of an expanded clone, and some rows leave it out.

v_call	d_call	clone_size	j_call	cdr3_nt	cdr3_aa
TRBV20-1	TRBD1	NA	TRBJ1-4	TGCAGTGCCCCGGGACCAGGGGGCACTAATGAAAAACTGTTTTTT	CSAPGPGGTNEKLFF
TRBV28	NA	NA	TRBJ1-2	TGTGCCAGCAGTTTATGGGGAATCTATGGCTACACCTTC	CASSLWGIYGYTF
TRBV20-1	NA	NA	TRBJ2-3	TGCAGTGCTAGAGGAACGGAGGATACGCAGTATTTT	CSARGTEDTQYF
TRBV7-9	NA	NA	TRBJ1-4	TGTGCCAGCAGCTTTAGGAGGAGGGAAAAACTGTTTTTT	CASSFRRREKLFF
TRBV6-2/TRBV6-3	TRBD1	NA	TRBJ2-2	TGTGCCAGCGTTTACAGAGACAGGGAAAGCACCGGGGAGCTGTTTTTT	CASVYRDRESTGELFF
TRBV2	NA	NA	TRBJ2-7	TGTGCCAGCAGTGAAGCAGCTGGGACCTCCTACGAGCAGTACTTC	CASSEAAGTSYEQYF
TRBV6-5	NA	few	TRBJ2-6	TGTGCCAGCATTACAACAGGCCACTATAGGCAATCTGGGGCCAACGTCCTGACTTTC	CASITTGHYRQSGANVLTF
TRBV13	TRBD2	few	TRBJ2-3	TGTGCCAGCAGCCTAGGGGGACTAGCGGGGAGTCCTAGCACAGATACGCAGTATTTT	CASSLGGLAGSPSTDTQYF
TRBV6-5	NA	NA	TRBJ1-2	TGTGCCAGCACCCGAGGCGCCAGCCTCTATGGCTACACCTTC	CASTRGASLYGYTF
TRBV4-1	TRBD2	NA	TRBJ2-5	TGCGCCAGCAGCCAAGGACTAGCGGGGGGGCTTAGGGAGACCCAGTACTTC	CASSQGLAGGLRETQYF
TRBV20-1	NA	NA	TRBJ1-2	TGCAGTGCTAGACCGACAGGAAAGATTTTTAACTATGGCTACACCTTC	CSARPTGKIFNYGYTF
TRBV5-1	TRBD1	NA	TRBJ1-5	TGCGCCAGCAGCTTGGTCCCGGGACAGGGTGGTCAGCCCCAGCATTTT	CASSLVPGQGGQPQHF
TRBV7-2	NA	NA	TRBJ1-2	TGTGCCAGCACCCCGGAACGTAATGGAGGCTACACCTTC	CASTPERNGGYTF
TRBV7-9	TRBD2	NA	TRBJ2-5	TGTGCCAGCAGCACCCCCGGGACTAGCGGAGATCAAGAGACCCAGTACTTC	CASSTPGTSGDQETQYF
TRBV12-3/TRBV12-4	NA	few	TRBJ1-2	TGTGCCAGCAGTTTCCCAACCATCTATGGCTACACCTTC	CASSFPTIYGYTF
TRBV5-1	NA	NA	TRBJ2-5	TGCGCCAGCAGCTTGTATACAGGGCAAGAGACCCAGTACTTC	CASSLYTGQETQYF
TRBV15	NA	NA	TRBJ2-4	TGTGCCACCAGCAGAGCGGCAGGGATAGCCAAAAACATTCAGTACTTC	CATSRAAGIAKNIQYF
TRBV7-2	NA	NA	TRBJ2-5	TGTGCCAGCAGCTTCAATCAGGAGCCACAGTACTTC	CASSFNQEPQYF
TRBV28	NA	NA	TRBJ2-5	TGTGCCAGCGGAAAGTGGAACAAGGGGATTCGGGAGACCCAGTACTTC	CASGKWNKGIRETQYF
TRBV12-3/TRBV12-4	TRBD1	NA	TRBJ1-1	TGTGCCAGCACCCTCGACAGGGAGAACACTGAAGCTTTCTTT	CASTLDRENTEAFF
TRBV20-1	NA	few	TRBJ2-1	TGCAGTGCTAGTGTGACCCAGCTGGTAATCGATGAGCAGTTCTTC	CSASVTQLVIDEQFF
TRBV7-2	NA	NA	TRBJ1-4	TGTGCCAGCAGCTTAGACCGGCAGTTTAATGAAAAACTGTTTTTT	CASSLDRQFNEKLFF
TRBV20-1	NA	few	TRBJ2-7	TGCAGTGCTGGCTCTTATTGGGGTCTTTCCTACGAGCAGTACTTC	CSAGSYWGLSYEQYF
TRBV6-1	TRBD1	few	TRBJ2-6	TGTGCCAGCAGCTTCGGGACAGGCACCTCTGGGGCCAACGTCCTGACTTTC	CASSFGTGTSGANVLTF
TRBV20-1	NA	NA	TRBJ1-2	TGCAGTGCCCTACAGCCTCCCTTCTATGGCTACACCTTC	CSALQPPFYGYTF
TRBV7-2	NA	NA	TRBJ2-5	TGTGCCAGCAGCTTACTGGGAGGACGAGTCCAAGAGACCCAGTACTTC	CASSLLGGRVQETQYF
TRBV3-1	NA	NA	TRBJ2-7	TGTGCCAGCAGCCCCTCGGCGTCTTACGAGCAGTACTTC	CASSPSASYEQYF
TRBV7-9	NA	few	TRBJ1-6	TGTGCCAGCAGCTCCGGATTTGCCGATTCACCCCTCCACTTT	CASSSGFADSPLHF
TRBV6-2/TRBV6-3	NA	NA	TRBJ1-2	TGTGCCAGCAGTCACCAACCTGGTAGCGGCTACACCTTC	CASSHQPGSGYTF
TRBV20-1	TRBD1	NA	TRBJ2-7	TGCAGTGCTATCGGACAGGGCCCGACCTACGAGCAGTACTTC	CSAIGQGPTYEQYF
TRBV11-1	NA	NA	TRBJ2-7	TGTGCCAGCAGCTACGGGTACGGGACGGGGGAGCAGTACTTC	CASSYGYGTGEQYF
TRBV14	NA	NA	TRBJ1-2	TGTGCCAGCAGCCTAACAGGGAGAGTTACCCCTAACTATGGCTACACCTTC	CASSLTGRVTPNYGYTF
TRBV5-1	NA	NA	TRBJ2-1	TGCGCCAGCAGCTTGCGCACAGGAATAGACAATGAGCAGTTCTTC	CASSLRTGIDNEQFF